A selection of T cell receptor beta chains follows, all from one sample in a study of control samples from healthy donors and cancer patients. Sequencing used immunoSEQ multiplex PCR; TCRdb keeps in-frame clones, though not all of them. The sample consists of about 160,000 clones, 85% to 90% of them appearing once. The sequenced material came from blood. These receptors all stem from a man aged 25-45 years in good health. CDR3s include the opening cysteine and the closing phenylalanine or tryptophan. A D gene is named only where the DNA matches it firmly. Some rows have no size entry. The others give once, few or many, or a class for an expanded clone.

V gene: TRBV5-1
clone size: -
J gene: TRBJ2-3
D gene: -
CDR3 DNA: TGCGCCAGCAGCTCGGCCCCAGAGGCGGCCGGTACGCAGTATTTT
CDR3 protein: CASSSAPEAAGTQYF

V gene: TRBV24-1
clone size: -
J gene: TRBJ2-5
D gene: -
CDR3 DNA: TGTGCCACCAGTCCCACACATGGGGGGAGTCAAGAGACCCAGTACTTC
CDR3 protein: CATSPTHGGSQETQYF

V gene: TRBV7-9
clone size: -
J gene: TRBJ1-1
D gene: -
CDR3 DNA: TGTGCCAGCAGCTTAGCGGGGAACACTGAAGCTTTCTTT
CDR3 protein: CASSLAGNTEAFF

V gene: TRBV2
clone size: -
J gene: TRBJ1-5
D gene: -
CDR3 DNA: TGTGCCAGCAGGGGGGCCGATCAGCCCCAGCATTTT
CDR3 protein: CASRGADQPQHF

V gene: TRBV21-1
clone size: -
J gene: TRBJ2-7
D gene: -
CDR3 DNA: TGTGCCAGCAGCAAAGTCGGGAGGGTCCGCGAGCAGTACTTC
CDR3 protein: CASSKVGRVREQYF

V gene: TRBV29-1
clone size: -
J gene: TRBJ2-4
D gene: -
CDR3 DNA: TGCAGCGTTTTGTGGGGGGAAAACATTCAGTACTTC
CDR3 protein: CSVLWGENIQYF

V gene: TRBV7-6
clone size: once
J gene: TRBJ1-4
D gene: -
CDR3 DNA: TGTGCCAGCAGCAATCGAGGGCCGGGTGAAAAACTGTTTTTT
CDR3 protein: CASSNRGPGEKLFF

V gene: TRBV28
clone size: -
J gene: TRBJ1-5
D gene: TRBD1
CDR3 DNA: TGTGCCAGCAGTTTAATGCAGTGGGGGACAGGTCAGCCCCAGCATTTT
CDR3 protein: CASSLMQWGTGQPQHF

V gene: TRBV6-2/TRBV6-3
clone size: -
J gene: TRBJ1-2
D gene: -
CDR3 DNA: TGTGCCAGCAGTTCGTGGACGTCTCACACCTTC
CDR3 protein: CASSSWTSHTF

V gene: TRBV25-1
clone size: -
J gene: TRBJ1-5
D gene: -
CDR3 DNA: TGTGCCAGCAGTGAAAGGGTTAGCAATCAGCCCCAGCATTTT
CDR3 protein: CASSERVSNQPQHF

V gene: TRBV7-3
clone size: -
J gene: TRBJ2-1
D gene: -
CDR3 DNA: TGTGCCAGCTCGGAGCGGGAACTAGGGGGAAATGAGCAGTTCTTC
CDR3 protein: CASSERELGGNEQFF

V gene: TRBV15
clone size: once
J gene: TRBJ2-3
D gene: TRBD1
CDR3 DNA: TGTGCCACCAGCAGAGTGGGCAGGGGGCGAGCAGATACGCAGTATTTT
CDR3 protein: CATSRVGRGRADTQYF

V gene: TRBV7-6
clone size: -
J gene: TRBJ2-2
D gene: TRBD2
CDR3 DNA: TGTGCCAGCAGCTACTTAGCGGGAGTCGCCACCGGGGAGCTGTTTTTT
CDR3 protein: CASSYLAGVATGELFF

V gene: TRBV27
clone size: -
J gene: TRBJ2-7
D gene: -
CDR3 DNA: TGTGCCAGCAGCCCTCCCCTCTCCTACGAGCAGTACTTC
CDR3 protein: CASSPPLSYEQYF

V gene: TRBV30
clone size: -
J gene: TRBJ2-1
D gene: TRBD2
CDR3 DNA: TGTGCCTGGAGTGCCCCCAGCGGGAGAATTGTTGAGCAGTTCTTC
CDR3 protein: CAWSAPSGRIVEQFF

V gene: TRBV19
clone size: -
J gene: TRBJ1-5
D gene: -
CDR3 DNA: TGTGCCAGTAGTATAGGAGGGGGGGGACAGCCCCAGCATTTT
CDR3 protein: CASSIGGGGQPQHF

V gene: TRBV2
clone size: -
J gene: TRBJ2-2
D gene: TRBD2
CDR3 DNA: TGTGCCAGCAGGGTTAAACCGGGACTAGCGGGGGCCTATACCGGGGAGCTGTTTTTT
CDR3 protein: CASRVKPGLAGAYTGELFF

V gene: TRBV6-6
clone size: -
J gene: TRBJ1-3
D gene: -
CDR3 DNA: TGTGCCAGCAGTGGGGAGTACACCATATATTTT
CDR3 protein: CASSGEYTIYF

V gene: TRBV3-1/TRBV3-2
clone size: -
J gene: TRBJ2-6
D gene: -
CDR3 DNA: TGTGCCAGCAGCCAGCAGGGGAGCTCTGGGGCCAACGTCCTGACTTTC
CDR3 protein: CASSQQGSSGANVLTF

V gene: TRBV25-1
clone size: -
J gene: TRBJ2-1
D gene: TRBD2
CDR3 DNA: TGTGCCAGCACAGGCGGGAGGGTGGTGGATGAGCAGTTCTTC
CDR3 protein: CASTGGRVVDEQFF